The TCR beta chain under discussion was sequenced for a study of glioma-infiltrating T cells. The study, taken as a whole, reports: Tissue and blood shared very few CDR3 sequences. Above-expected tissue-blood divergence occurred in all gliomas, most in low-grade ones.

Germline V CDR1 and CDR2: SNHLY, FYNNEI. Trimming pared 7 bases from V and 4 bases from J, leaving 16 bases between. This CDR3 comprises 14 residues. This clonotype was found once. Its matching antigen is unknown. Amplification of TCR alpha and beta CDR3 regions from RNA used iRepertoire nested multiplex PCR. Tissue mRNA or PBMC total RNA, roughly 90-450 ng, went into one-step reverse transcription and amplification. TCRdb ran MiXCR on the multiplex PCR reads and lists one entry per CDR3 protein. The table has 170,000 or so distinct CDR3 sequences, about 47% seen once; the top ten hold around 4.9%. This chain connects TRBV2 to TRBJ1-1; a weak D match, TRBD1 (6 bases). This clonotype was obtained from a human donor with low-grade glioma or glioblastoma, undergoing nonglioma brain surgery, or in good health (not recorded which). The sequencing input was glioma tissue, nonneoplastic brain tissue, or PBMCs (not recorded which). CDR3 in DNA: TGTGCCAGCAAGGAAAGAGCAGGGGCCACTGAAGCTTTCTTT. Translation gives CASKERAGATEAFF.